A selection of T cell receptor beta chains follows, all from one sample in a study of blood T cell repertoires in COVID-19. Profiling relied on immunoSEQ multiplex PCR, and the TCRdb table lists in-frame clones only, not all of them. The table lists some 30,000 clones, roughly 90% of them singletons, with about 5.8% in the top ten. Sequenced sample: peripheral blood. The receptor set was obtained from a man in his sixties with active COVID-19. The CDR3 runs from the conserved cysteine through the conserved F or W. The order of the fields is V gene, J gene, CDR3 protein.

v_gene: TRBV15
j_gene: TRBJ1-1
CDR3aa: CATSSLGRSNTEAFF

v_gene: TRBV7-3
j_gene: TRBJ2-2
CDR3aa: CASSLNVVGAGELFF

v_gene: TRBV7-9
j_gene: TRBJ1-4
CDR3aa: CASSSGTGRNTLKLFF

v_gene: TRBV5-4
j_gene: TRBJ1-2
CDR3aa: CASRKTSTDGYTF

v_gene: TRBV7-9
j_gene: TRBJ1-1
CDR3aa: CASSLVGVTEAFF

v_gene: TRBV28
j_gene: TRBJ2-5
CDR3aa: CASSLNGGAKTQYF

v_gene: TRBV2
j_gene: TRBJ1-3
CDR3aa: CASSDHSTRGNTIYF

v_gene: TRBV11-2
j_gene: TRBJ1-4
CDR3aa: CASSPLRQGADEKLFF

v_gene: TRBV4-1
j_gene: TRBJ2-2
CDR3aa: CASSQVLASNTGELFF

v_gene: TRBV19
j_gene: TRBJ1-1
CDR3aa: CASSLREGPLNTEAFF

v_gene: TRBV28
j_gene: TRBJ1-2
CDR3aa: CASSSGTEPYGYTF

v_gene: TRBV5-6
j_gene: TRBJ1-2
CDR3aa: CASSSSRYGYTF

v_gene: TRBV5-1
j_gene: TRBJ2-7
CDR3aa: CASSLGTVSSYEQYF

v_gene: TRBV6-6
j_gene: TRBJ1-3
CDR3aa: CASRGAGNTIYF

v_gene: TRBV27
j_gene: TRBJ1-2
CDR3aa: CASSATGFSGYTF

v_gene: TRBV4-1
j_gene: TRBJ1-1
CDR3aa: CASSQGGLRNTEAFF

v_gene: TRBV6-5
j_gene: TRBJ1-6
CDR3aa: CASSSGQARSPLHF